The 27 T cell receptor beta chains in this list originate from one sample, sequenced in a study of technical replicates of blood from a few donors. Measured with immunoSEQ multiplex PCR; TCRdb has only the in-frame clones, and not every one. In the table there are under 80,000 clones, 75% to 95% of which are singletons. The sample was T cells isolated from PBMCs. These receptors were obtained from a human donor in good health. Some clones in this sample may be carry-over from other donors' samples.

The chain uses TRBV27 and TRBJ2-5, with unresolved D. This CDR3 has 14 amino acids. Trimming pared 2 bases from V and 2 bases from J, leaving 9 bases between. Germline loops: CDR1 MNHEY, CDR2 SMNVEV (reference sequence). CDR3 protein: CASSLEAGQETQYF. As DNA, the CDR3 is TGTGCCAGCAGTTTAGAGGCCGGTCAAGAGACCCAGTACTTC.

This sequence joins TRBV18 and TRBJ1-1; D is possibly TRBD1 (5 bases). Germline CDR1 reads KGHSH; CDR2 reads LQKENI. V lost 4 bases and J lost 1, with 10 bases in between. The CDR3 is 14 residues long. CDR3 sequence (DNA): TGTGCCAGCTCACTGACAGAGCAGAACACTGAAGCTTTCTTT. It is translated as CASSLTEQNTEAFF. Looking up the rest from reference TRBV18 and TRBJ1-1 gives the full variable domain: NAGVMQNPRHLVRRRGQEARLRCSPMKGHSHVYWYRQLPEEGLKFMVYLQKENIIDESGMPKERFSAEFPKEGPSILRIQQVVRGDSAAYFCASSLTEQNTEAFFGQGTRLTVV.

The chain combines TRBV10-1 with TRBJ2-7, with 12 bases lining up with TRBD1. Germline CDR1 and CDR2: WNHNN and SYGVQD (reference sequence). V gave up 4 bases and J gave up 0 bases; unmatched junction bases: 4. CDR3 length equals 16 residues. CDR3 nucleotide sequence: TGCGCCAGCAGTGGCGGGGACAGGGGGCCCTCCTACGAGCAGTACTTC. It codes for CASSGGDRGPSYEQYF.

The rearrangement uses TRBV30 and TRBJ2-6; perhaps TRBD2 as D (5 bases). The CDR3 sequence is 17 residues long. The V and J ends lost 5 bases and 0 bases respectively, with 17 bases between them. Looked up from germline, CDR1 is GTSNPN and CDR2 is SVGIG (reference sequence). CDR3 in DNA: TGTGCCTGGGTTGGACTTACAGTCGCCTCTGGGGCCAACGTCCTGACTTTC. Translated, it gives CAWVGLTVASGANVLTF. Variable domain in full (rest from reference TRBV30 and TRBJ2-6): SQTIHQWPATLVQPVGSPLSLECTVEGTSNPNLYWYRQAAGRGLQLLFYSVGIGQISSEVPQNLSASRPQDRQFILSSKKLLLSDSGFYLCAWVGLTVASGANVLTFGAGSRLTVL.

The CDR3 DNA reads TGTGCCAGCAGTTTGTTGACTAGCGGGACGGCGTACGAGCAGTACTTC. As protein: CASSLLTSGTAYEQYF. The chain combines TRBV28 with TRBJ2-7; the match to TRBD2 covers 11 bases. This CDR3 is built from 16 residues. Germline V gene lookup returns CDR1 MDHEN and CDR2 SYDVKM. V lost 3 bases and J lost 4; bases outside the gene matches: 8.

This clone has only a few counts. The chain has TRBV30 and TRBJ1-4; TRBD1 matches 12 bases. CDR3 length: 15 residues. Germline V CDR1 and CDR2: GTSNPN, SVGIG (reference sequence). J lost 8 bases, V lost 7 bases, and 11 bases had no gene match. CDR3 loop: CASTGGQGAREKLFF. The DNA of the CDR3 is TGTGCCTCAACTGGGGGACAGGGGGCGAGGGAAAAACTGTTTTTT.

The chain is built from TRBV19 and TRBJ2-7; unclear D gene. The CDR3 consists of 14 residues. The germline V gene has CDR1 LNHDA and CDR2 SQIVND (reference sequence). V was pared by 0 bases and J by 0 bases, with 6 bases between. CDR3 DNA sequence: TGTGCCAGTAGTATAGACTTCCTCTCCTACGAGCAGTACTTC. Its translation is CASSIDFLSYEQYF.

J is TRBJ2-3 and V is TRBV5-1; TRBD2 is a possible D gene (6 bases). The V and J ends lost 4 bases and 0 bases respectively, with 12 bases between them. Germline CDR1 and CDR2: SGHRS and YFSETQ. CDR3 size: 15 residues. CDR3 loop: CASSIERASTDTQYF. The CDR3 bases are TGCGCCAGCAGCATAGAGCGGGCTAGCACAGATACGCAGTATTTT.

This rearrangement joins TRBV2 to TRBJ2-7; 12 positions agree with TRBD1. The CDR3 extends over 14 amino acids. V shed 6 bases, J shed 4 bases, and the junction held 4 bases outside the gene matches. The V gene's germline CDR1 is SNHLY and CDR2 FYNNEI. CDR3 nucleotide sequence: TGTGCCAGCAGAGGGACAGGGGGCCCTTACGAGCAGTACTTC. Translation: CASRGTGGPYEQYF.

This clone was observed a handful of times. This chain connects TRBV5-1 to TRBJ2-7, with 9 bases that match TRBD2. There are 14 residues in the CDR3. V shed 5 bases, J shed 3 bases, and the junction held 6 bases outside the gene matches. Germline CDR1 is SGHRS and CDR2 is YFSETQ. The CDR3 nucleotides read TGCGCCAGCAGGATAGCGGGGGAGGGCTACGAGCAGTACTTC. Translating gives CASRIAGEGYEQYF. Full variable domain (remainder filled in from reference TRBV5-1 and TRBJ2-7): KAGVTQTPRYLIKTRGQQVTLSCSPISGHRSVSWYQQTPGQGLQFLFEYFSETQRNKGNFPGRFSGRQFSNSRSEMNVSTLELGDSALYLCASRIAGEGYEQYFGPGTRLTVT.

DNA for the CDR3: TGTGCCAGCAGTCCCGGGACTATATACGAGCAGTACTTC. Its protein is CASSPGTIYEQYF. The rearrangement links TRBV6-1 to TRBJ2-7; the match to TRBD2 covers 7 bases. Trimming removed 5 bases from V and 4 bases from J; junction bases left unmatched: 5. Germline-derived CDR1 and CDR2 are MNHNS and SASEGT. CDR3 length: 13 residues.

J is TRBJ2-7 and V is TRBV7-8; 9 bases align to TRBD1. V was pared by 5 bases and J by 3 bases, with 5 bases of the junction left unmatched. CDR3 length: 14 residues. The germline V gene has CDR1 SGHVS and CDR2 FQNEAQ. CDR3 loop: CASSPGTGSYEQYF. CDR3 coding DNA: TGTGCCAGCAGCCCCGGGACAGGGAGCTACGAGCAGTACTTC.

This chain joins TRBV19 and TRBJ2-1; maybe TRBD1 (5 bases). Germline CDR1 is LNHDA and CDR2 is SQIVND (reference sequence). Deletions cut 3 bases from V and 6 bases from J, with 12 bases between. The CDR3 extends over 14 amino acids. The CDR3: CASSMMADSNEQFF. CDR3 DNA: TGTGCCAGTAGTATGATGGCAGACAGCAATGAGCAGTTCTTC.

The rearrangement uses TRBV10-3 and TRBJ2-7; 10 bases fit TRBD2. CDR3 size: 12 residues. The junction had 9 bases not matched to a gene; V was cut back by 10 bases and J by 9 bases. The germline V gene has CDR1 ENHRY and CDR2 SYGVKD. The CDR3 protein is CATEREGLGQYF. The CDR3 nucleotides are TGTGCCACTGAGCGGGAGGGCCTCGGGCAGTACTTC.

The chain recombines TRBV9 with TRBJ2-2; D might be TRBD1 (5 bases). CDR1 SGDLS and CDR2 YYNGEE come from the germline V gene. Trimming removed 4 bases at V and 0 bases at J, with 10 bases between. The CDR3 totals 15 residues. The CDR3: CASSLRQTNTGELFF. Here the CDR3 DNA reads TGTGCCAGCAGCCTAAGACAGACGAACACCGGGGAGCTGTTTTTT.

The chain has TRBV11-2 and TRBJ1-1, with D hard to call. Germline V CDR1 and CDR2: SGHAT, FQNNGV. The V and J ends lost 1 base and 6 bases respectively, with 12 bases between them. This CDR3 comprises 14 residues. The CDR3 bases are TGTGCCAGCAGCTTAGTTCTTACTTCCCCTGAAGCTTTCTTT. The encoded protein is CASSLVLTSPEAFF.

This clone was picked up one time. The chain recombines TRBV29-1 with TRBJ1-3; a possible D gene is TRBD1 (6 bases). The CDR3 spans 14 residues. The V and J ends lost 7 bases and 4 bases respectively, with 17 bases between them. Germline-derived CDR1 and CDR2 are SQVTM and ANQGSEA. The CDR3 DNA reads TGCAGCGCCGGAGGGGGGGCGAGAGGAAACACCATATATTTT. Translating it yields CSAGGGARGNTIYF.

The chain links TRBV27 to TRBJ1-2, with D uncertain. The V and J ends lost 6 bases and 6 bases respectively, with 17 bases between them. This CDR3 has 14 residues. Germline V gene sequence: CDR1 MNHEY, CDR2 SMNVEV (reference sequence). The CDR3 protein is CASSAPRRINGYTF. The CDR3 DNA sequence: TGTGCCAGCAGCGCCCCCCGGAGGATCAATGGCTACACCTTC.

V is TRBV28 and J is TRBJ1-5; TRBD1 might be the D (6 bases). Germline CDR1 MDHEN, CDR2 SYDVKM. The V gene lost 7 bases and the J gene lost 0 bases, with 13 bases spanning the gap. CDR3 size: 15 residues. This chain's CDR3 is CASTPGQTSNQPQHF. CDR3 in DNA: TGTGCCAGCACTCCGGGACAAACTAGCAATCAGCCCCAGCATTTT.

The V and J genes are TRBV6-5 and TRBJ2-3, with 10 positions matching TRBD2. Germline CDR1 reads MNHEY; CDR2 reads SVGAGI. The CDR3 covers 16 residues. The ends lost 0 bases at V and 3 bases at J; junction bases unmatched: 3. CDR3 coding DNA: TGTGCCAGCAGTTACTCTTCTAGCGGGAGTACAGATACGCAGTATTTT. This codes for CASSYSSSGSTDTQYF.

This sequence joins TRBV27 and TRBJ2-7; 7 bases agree with TRBD1. With 3 bases clipped from V and 0 bases from J, the junction kept 2 bases outside the gene matches. Looked up from germline, CDR1 is MNHEY and CDR2 is SMNVEV (reference sequence). The CDR3 covers 14 residues. This CDR3 reads CASSFWDSSYEQYF. The DNA for the CDR3 is TGTGCCAGCAGTTTTTGGGACAGCTCCTACGAGCAGTACTTC.

The chain uses TRBV19 and TRBJ2-3, with D possibly TRBD2 on 5 matching bases. The germline V gene has CDR1 LNHDA and CDR2 SQIVND (reference sequence). Trimming removed 7 bases at V and 2 bases at J, with 13 bases between. This CDR3 comprises 14 residues. The CDR3: CASTPGSLTDTQYF. The CDR3 coding sequence is TGTGCCAGTACCCCTGGGAGCCTCACAGATACGCAGTATTTT.

The chain couples TRBV19 to TRBJ2-3; 8 bases are shared with TRBD2. Germline V gives CDR1 LNHDA, CDR2 SQIVND (reference sequence). Trimming cost V 2 bases and J 6 bases; bases outside gene matches: 10. The CDR3 has 16 amino acids. This chain's CDR3 is CASSISRAGASDTQYF. The CDR3 region has the DNA TGTGCCAGTAGTATAAGCCGAGCGGGAGCATCCGATACGCAGTATTTT. Using reference TRBV19 and TRBJ2-3 for the parts outside the CDR3, the full variable domain is DGGITQSPKYLFRKEGQNVTLSCEQNLNHDAMYWYRQDPGQGLRLIYYSQIVNDFQKGDIAEGYSVSREKKESFPLTVTSAQKNPTAFYLCASSISRAGASDTQYFGPGTRLTVL.

V usage is TRBV12-5 and J usage is TRBJ2-3, with D perhaps TRBD2 (7 bases). Per the germline V gene, CDR1 is LGHNT and CDR2 is FRNRAP. This CDR3 contains 16 residues. Trimming shortened V by 4 bases and J by 0 bases, and 14 bases separated the two germline ends. The CDR3 bases are TGTGCTAGTGGTTGGGGGCTAGCGGCTAGCACAGATACGCAGTATTTT. It yields the protein CASGWGLAASTDTQYF.

The chain uses TRBV19 and TRBJ1-2, with TRBD1 as a possible D gene (5 bases). Germline CDR1 reads LNHDA; CDR2 reads SQIVND (reference sequence). The CDR3 is made up of 14 amino acids. V was pared by 5 bases and J by 4 bases, with 14 bases between. The CDR3 loop reads CASSLRGLSYGYTF. The DNA of the CDR3 is TGTGCCAGTAGTCTAAGGGGCCTTTCCTATGGCTACACCTTC.

The chain couples TRBV13 to TRBJ2-5, with D perhaps TRBD2 (6 bases). The CDR3 totals 14 residues. Trimming cost V 2 bases and J 5 bases, with 12 bases left between them. Germline-derived CDR1 and CDR2 are PRHDT and FYEKMQ (reference sequence). CDR3 loop: CASSLKGAGETQYF. CDR3 sequence (DNA): TGTGCCAGCAGCTTAAAGGGTGCGGGGGAGACCCAGTACTTC.

This clone has more than one count but fewer than ten. This chain uses TRBV30 with TRBJ1-1; no definite D call. V was pared by 6 bases and J by 1 base, with 6 bases between. Germline V gene data show CDR1 as GTSNPN and CDR2 as SVGIG (reference sequence). This CDR3 contains 11 residues. DNA of the CDR3: TGTGCCTGTGCGAGGAACACTGAAGCTTTCTTT. It encodes CACARNTEAFF.